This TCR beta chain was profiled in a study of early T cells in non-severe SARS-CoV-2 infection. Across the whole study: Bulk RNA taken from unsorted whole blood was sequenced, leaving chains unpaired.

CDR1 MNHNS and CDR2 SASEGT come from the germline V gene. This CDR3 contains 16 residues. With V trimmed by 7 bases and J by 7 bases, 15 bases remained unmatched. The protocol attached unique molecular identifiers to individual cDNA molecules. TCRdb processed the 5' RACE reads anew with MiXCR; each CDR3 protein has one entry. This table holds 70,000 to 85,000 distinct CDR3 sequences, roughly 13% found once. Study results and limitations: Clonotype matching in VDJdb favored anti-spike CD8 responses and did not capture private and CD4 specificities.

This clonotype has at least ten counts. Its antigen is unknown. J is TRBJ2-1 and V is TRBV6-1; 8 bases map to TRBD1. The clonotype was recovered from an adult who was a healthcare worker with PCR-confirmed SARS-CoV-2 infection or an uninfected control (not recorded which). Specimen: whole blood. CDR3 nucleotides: TGTGCCAGCAAGGTTCGGGGGCGACAGGGGAGTAATGAGCAGTTCTTC. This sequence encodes CASKVRGRQGSNEQFF.